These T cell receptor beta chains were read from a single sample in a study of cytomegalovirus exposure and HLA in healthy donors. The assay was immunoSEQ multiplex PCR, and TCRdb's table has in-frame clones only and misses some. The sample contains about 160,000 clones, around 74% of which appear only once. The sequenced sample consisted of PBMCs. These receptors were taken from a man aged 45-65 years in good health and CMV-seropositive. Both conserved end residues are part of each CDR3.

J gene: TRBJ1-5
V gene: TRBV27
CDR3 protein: CASSFDRQTNQPQHF

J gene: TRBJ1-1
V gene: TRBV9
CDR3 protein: CASSDPRGNTEAFF

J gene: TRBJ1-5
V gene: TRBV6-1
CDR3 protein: CASSEKAGREDQPQHF

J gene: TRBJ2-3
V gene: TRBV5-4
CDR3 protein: CASSSRTSGLSTDTQYF

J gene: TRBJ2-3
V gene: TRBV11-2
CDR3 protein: CASSDRGLIDTQYF

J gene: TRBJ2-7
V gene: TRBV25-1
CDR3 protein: CASSSGSFSYEQYF

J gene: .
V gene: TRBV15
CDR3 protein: CATSSRDSRFYEQYF

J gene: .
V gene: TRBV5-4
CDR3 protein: CASRYSGSSYEQYF

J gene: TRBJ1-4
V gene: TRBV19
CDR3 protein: CASSSRDKEKLFF

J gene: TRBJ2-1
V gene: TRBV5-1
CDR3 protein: CASSLAGGPSEQFF